This entry describes one T cell receptor (beta chain). The target antigen is unknown. Assay used: immunoSEQ multiplex PCR; TCRdb lists only in-frame clones, some missing. The sample yields roughly 2,300,000 clones, roughly 90% seen once. Looked up from germline, CDR1 is SNHLY and CDR2 is FYNNEI. The CDR3 length is 15 residues. Unmatched junction bases numbered 5, after V lost 5 bases and J lost 1 base. The sample is drawn from a study of shared clonotypes between healthy human individuals. Broader study findings: Although depth was large, rarefaction showed that sequencing of the sorted subsets was incomplete. Investigators collected only blood, and repertoires in tissues likely differ.

The gene calls are TRBV2 and TRBJ2-3; 8 bases line up with TRBD2. This TCR was sampled from a man in his late teens or twenties in good health. Some clones in this sample may be carry-over from other donors' samples. The sample was naive CD4+ T cells from PBMCs. The subset is: CD45RA+ positively selected. CDR3 residues: CASSRTSSRTDTQYF. In DNA form, the CDR3 reads TGTGCCAGCAGTAGGACTAGCAGCCGCACAGATACGCAGTATTTT.